This TCR beta chain was identified in a study of T-cell reconstitution after alpha-beta-depleted transplantation in children. Study-wide results and caveats: The study traced high day-60 TCRbeta diversity in some patients to surviving recipient T cells and thymic progenitors. It was newly produced T cells that mostly accounted for T-cell counts and diversity one year after transplant. The study reportedly traced alpha-beta T cells about two months after transplant to several hundred expanded graft clones.

V trimming: 2 bases; J trimming: 7 bases; junction bases outside the gene matches: 5. The CDR3 contains 15 residues. Germline V gene sequence: CDR1 SEHNR, CDR2 FQNEAQ (reference sequence). TCRbeta library preparation incorporated unique molecular identifiers. TCRdb reanalysed the PCR reads using MiXCR and keeps one entry per CDR3 protein. The data show fewer than 1 million distinct CDR3 sequences, under 20% seen once. This clonotype was detected a few times. Its antigen is currently unknown. Sequencing used PBMCs, mostly from graft donor cells, obtained 360 days after TCRalphabeta/CD19-depleted stem cell transplant. This TCR derives from a male patient younger than 18 who had a stem cell transplant for acute lymphoblastic leukemia, so the T cells may come from the graft donor. The chain carries TRBV7-9 and TRBJ2-1; 10 bases are a match to TRBD2. In DNA form, the CDR3 reads TGTGCCAGCAGCTTACTAGCGGGGGCAGGGAATGAGCAGTTCTTC. This encodes CASSLLAGAGNEQFF.